Below are 6 T cell receptor beta chains sequenced from a single sample in a study of PD-1 blockade in classical Hodgkin lymphoma. All patients experienced relapse after autologous stem cell transplantation, and brentuximab vedotin exposure was variable. Using immunoSEQ multiplex PCR, the repertoire was profiled, and TCRdb retains in-frame clones only, with some absent. The sample shows roughly 62,000 clones, about nine tenths of them seen only once. The source material was peripheral blood mononuclear cells (PBMCs), sampled at baseline. The origin of the receptors is a human donor with classical Hodgkin lymphoma.

The rearrangement links TRBV4-3 to TRBJ2-4; D remains ambiguous. Germline assignment: CDR1 LGHNA and CDR2 YSLEER. This CDR3 contains 15 residues. Trimming cost V 1 base and J 0 bases, with 7 bases left between them. The CDR3 sequence: CASSQGRLAKNIQYF. CDR3 nucleotide sequence: TGCGCCAGCAGCCAAGGACGGCTAGCCAAAAACATTCAGTACTTC.

The chain couples TRBV5-5 to TRBJ2-7; 9 bases align to TRBD1. Germline trimming cut 0 bases from V and 2 bases from J; bases unmatched to any gene: 0. Germline lookup yields CDR1 SGHKS and CDR2 YYEKEE (reference sequence). The length of the CDR3 is 14 residues. CDR3 protein: CASSLGTGAYEQYF. The CDR3 region has the DNA TGTGCCAGCAGCTTGGGGACAGGGGCCTACGAGCAGTACTTC.

V usage is TRBV19 and J usage is TRBJ2-7; 11 nucleotides align to TRBD2. Germline loops: CDR1 LNHDA, CDR2 SQIVND (reference sequence). V lost 3 bases, J lost 2 bases, and 3 bases stayed unmatched. CDR3 length: 15 residues. CDR3 nucleotides: TGTGCCAGTAGTATGACTAGCGGGGTCCCCTACGAGCAGTACTTC. This translates into CASSMTSGVPYEQYF.

V is TRBV9 and J is TRBJ2-3, with D perhaps TRBD1 or TRBD2 (6 bases each). V was cut by 0 bases and J by 0 bases, with 14 bases left in between. This CDR3 region has 17 residues. The germline CDR1 and CDR2 sequences are SGDLS and YYNGEE. The CDR3 nucleotides are TGTGCCAGCAGCGTAGCTACTCGGGGGCCGAGCACAGATACGCAGTATTTT. Translating gives CASSVATRGPSTDTQYF.

The chain employs TRBV9 and TRBJ2-3; 8 nucleotides align to TRBD2. CDR1 is SGDLS and CDR2 is YYNGEE in the germline V gene. With 3 bases clipped from V and 5 bases from J, the junction kept 11 bases outside the gene matches. The CDR3 covers 16 residues. CDR3: CASSARLASLGDTQYF. Here the CDR3 DNA reads TGTGCCAGCAGCGCAAGACTAGCGAGCCTAGGAGATACGCAGTATTTT.

This clone was observed a single time. The chain is built from TRBV5-1 and TRBJ2-7; possible D gene TRBD1, 6 bases. CDR3 size: 14 residues. Germline V lookup: CDR1 SGHRS, CDR2 YFSETQ. Trimming pared 5 bases from V and 0 bases from J, leaving 12 bases between. The CDR3 sequence: CASRPDSSSYEQYF. The CDR3 nucleotides are TGCGCCAGCAGACCGGACAGCAGCTCCTACGAGCAGTACTTC.